The present T cell receptor beta chain was sequenced within a study of T cell changes during pregnancy in multiple sclerosis. Some clones are missing from TCRdb's copy, which holds only in-frame ones; the method was immunoSEQ multiplex PCR. The sample records around 42,000 clones, more than 85% being singletons. Germline V gives CDR1 SGHVS, CDR2 FQNEAQ. After removal of 7 bases from V and 0 bases from J, the junction contained 5 bases not matched to a gene. The CDR3 sequence is 15 residues long. The genes are TRBV7-8 and TRBJ2-3, with 9 positions matching TRBD2. The clonotype originates from a female donor in good health, enrolled as a control in a pregnancy study. This specimen was CD4+ T cells from peripheral blood mononuclear cells, taken after pregnancy. The CDR3 sequence is CASTERGASTDTQYF. The CDR3 DNA follows: TGTGCCAGCACCGAGCGGGGGGCCAGCACAGATACGCAGTATTTT.